This entry lists 23 T cell receptor beta chains sequenced from one sample in a study of T cell changes during pregnancy in multiple sclerosis. The assay was immunoSEQ multiplex PCR, and TCRdb's table has in-frame clones only and misses some. The sample includes about 39,000 clones, less than 95% seen only once; the top ten take around 1.6%. Sample: peripheral blood, taken in the third trimester of pregnancy. The receptor source for this set is a female donor with multiple sclerosis, enrolled in a pregnancy study.

The chain links TRBV19 to TRBJ1-3; 12 positions match TRBD1. The CDR3 covers 16 residues. The germline V gene has CDR1 LNHDA and CDR2 SQIVND (reference sequence). With 9 bases clipped from V and 2 bases from J, the junction kept 8 bases outside the gene matches. CDR3 in DNA: TGTGCCAGCGCCCGGGACAGGGGGCTCCCTGGAAACACCATATATTTT. It is translated as CASARDRGLPGNTIYF.

This sequence joins TRBV5-4 and TRBJ2-3; 9 positions agree with TRBD2. Germline loops: CDR1 SGHNT, CDR2 YYREEE (reference sequence). J gave up 1 base and V 4 bases, and 7 bases lay outside the gene matches. The CDR3 is 16 residues long. The CDR3 DNA follows: TGTGCCAGCAGCCGTGCGTTAGCGGGGGGCACAGATACGCAGTATTTT. Residues: CASSRALAGGTDTQYF. Full variable domain (outside the CDR3, taken from reference TRBV5-4 and TRBJ2-3): ETGVTQSPTHLIKTRGQQVTLRCSSQSGHNTVSWYQQALGQGPQFIFQYYREEENGRGNFPPRFSGLQFPNYSSELNVNALELDDSALYLCASSRALAGGTDTQYFGPGTRLTVL.

This rearrangement joins TRBV5-1 to TRBJ1-1; D possibly corresponds to TRBD1 (6 bases). Looked up from germline, CDR1 is SGHRS and CDR2 is YFSETQ. The CDR3 loop spans 15 amino acids. The ends were cut back, 0 bases at V and 1 base at J, with 10 bases in the middle. The CDR3 region has the DNA TGCGCCAGCAGCTTGGGGACAGTGCGGAACACTGAAGCTTTCTTT. This gives the protein CASSLGTVRNTEAFF.

The chain carries TRBV5-1 and TRBJ2-7, with D possibly matching TRBD1 (5 bases). The V and J ends lost 4 bases and 6 bases respectively, with 14 bases between them. CDR1 and CDR2 (germline): SGHRS, YFSETQ. This CDR3 spans 13 amino acids. DNA for the CDR3: TGCGCCAGCAGCCTACATGACAGTCCCGAGCAGTACTTC. It codes for CASSLHDSPEQYF.

The DNA of the CDR3 is TGTGCCAGCAGCCTAAGACTAGCGGGAGTTACAGATACGCAGTATTTT. This sequence encodes CASSLRLAGVTDTQYF. The rearrangement joins TRBV7-2 to TRBJ2-3; TRBD2 matches at 12 bases. CDR3 length: 16 amino acids. Germline values: CDR1 SGHTA, CDR2 FQGNSA. With 5 bases clipped from V and 3 bases from J, the junction kept 6 bases outside the gene matches.

V gene TRBV10-2 combines with J gene TRBJ2-2, with 10 nucleotides matching TRBD1. CDR3 length: 17 residues. After removal of 7 bases from V and 5 bases from J, the junction contained 13 bases not matched to a gene. Germline values: CDR1 WSHSY, CDR2 SAAADI. CDR3 bases: TGCGCCAGCACCGACCCCGGGACAGGGGAAGTTACCGGGGAGCTGTTTTTT. It codes for CASTDPGTGEVTGELFF.

The J gene is TRBJ2-1, the V gene TRBV5-1; D unresolved. The germline V gene has CDR1 SGHRS and CDR2 YFSETQ. V was cut by 3 bases and J by 9 bases, with 16 bases left in between. The CDR3 consists of 14 residues. CDR3 sequence (DNA): TGCGCCAGCAGCTCCAGTGATAGATCGGGTGAGCAGTTCTTC. Protein: CASSSSDRSGEQFF.

Only one count was recorded for this clone. The chain employs TRBV19 and TRBJ2-3; the D gene is possibly TRBD2 (7 bases). Looked up from germline, CDR1 is LNHDA and CDR2 is SQIVND (reference sequence). Trimming took 4 bases from V and 2 from J, leaving 16 bases between them. The CDR3 contains 16 residues. CDR3 nucleotides: TGTGCCAGTAGTACCCGGGGGGCAGGGTACACAGATACGCAGTATTTT. Encoded protein: CASSTRGAGYTDTQYF.

The J gene is TRBJ2-7, the V gene TRBV5-3, with a possible D match to TRBD2 (5 bases). TRBV5-3 qualifies as an ORF whose function is uncertain. The length of the CDR3 is 14 residues. Deletions cut 2 bases from V and 7 bases from J, with 16 bases between. CDR3: CARSFKTILREQYF. DNA of the CDR3: TGTGCCAGAAGCTTTAAGACTATTCTACGGGAGCAGTACTTC.

CDR3 region: CASSIGGGVETQYF. As DNA, the CDR3 is TGTGCCAGTAGTATAGGAGGCGGGGTGGAGACCCAGTACTTC. The chain is built from TRBV19 and TRBJ2-5, with TRBD2 as a possible D gene (6 bases). Germline V lookup: CDR1 LNHDA, CDR2 SQIVND (reference sequence). The CDR3 runs to 14 residues. The V and J ends lost 1 base and 5 bases respectively, with 11 bases between them.

This chain links TRBV19 with TRBJ1-4, with D maybe TRBD1 (5 bases). Trimming took 4 bases from V and 5 from J, leaving 8 bases between them. Germline values: CDR1 LNHDA, CDR2 SQIVND (reference sequence). This CDR3 is built from 13 residues. The CDR3 loop is CASSTRQNEKLFF. For the CDR3, the DNA is TGTGCCAGTAGTACACGACAGAATGAAAAACTGTTTTTT.

V and J are TRBV30 and TRBJ2-7; D not certain. The CDR3 totals 11 residues. Germline assignment: CDR1 GTSNPN and CDR2 SVGIG (reference sequence). The CDR3 DNA is TGTGCTTCCGGTTTATCCTACGAGCAGTACTTC. It specifies CASGLSYEQYF. The whole variable domain, filled in from reference TRBV30 and TRBJ2-7, reads SQTIHQWPATLVQPVGSPLSLECTVEGTSNPNLYWYRQAAGRGLQLLFYSVGIGQISSEVPQNLSASRPQDRQFILSSKKLLLSDSGFYLCASGLSYEQYFGPGTRLTVT.

The V call is TRBV15, the J call TRBJ1-6; perhaps TRBD1 as D (5 bases). CDR3 length equals 14 residues. CDR1 and CDR2 from the germline V gene are LNHNV and YYDKDF (reference sequence). Between the trimmed V and J ends, which lost 7 bases and 7 bases, there was a span of 14 bases. The CDR3 is CATKDGNRNSPLHF. CDR3 DNA sequence: TGTGCCACCAAGGACGGAAACAGGAATTCACCCCTCCACTTT.

The chain uses TRBV27 and TRBJ2-3, with TRBD1 identical over 10 bases. CDR1 and CDR2 from the germline V gene are MNHEY and SMNVEV (reference sequence). This CDR3 is 16 amino acids long. V shed 2 bases, J shed 5 bases, and the junction held 7 bases outside the gene matches. The CDR3 nucleotides are TGTGCCAGCAGTTTACTTAGACAGGGGGCGGGAGATACGCAGTATTTT. Translated: CASSLLRQGAGDTQYF.

The rearrangement uses TRBV5-1 and TRBJ2-7, with 9 bases aligning to TRBD1. The CDR3 spans 14 residues. J gave up 0 bases and V 4 bases, and 2 bases lay outside the gene matches. Germline CDR1 and CDR2: SGHRS and YFSETQ. The DNA of the CDR3 is TGCGCCAGCAGCGAGACAGGGGGCTCCTACGAGCAGTACTTC. It yields the protein CASSETGGSYEQYF. Together with reference TRBV5-1 and TRBJ2-7, the CDR3 gives the full variable domain: KAGVTQTPRYLIKTRGQQVTLSCSPISGHRSVSWYQQTPGQGLQFLFEYFSETQRNKGNFPGRFSGRQFSNSRSEMNVSTLELGDSALYLCASSETGGSYEQYFGPGTRLTVT.

V and J are TRBV7-3 and TRBJ2-6; 8 nucleotides align to TRBD1. Germline lookup yields CDR1 SGHTA and CDR2 FQGTGA. V shed 0 bases and J 0 bases; nucleotides not matched to a gene: 7. There are 19 residues in the CDR3. The CDR3 sequence is CASSLTRPGGLSGANVLTF. The CDR3 DNA is TGTGCCAGCAGCTTAACGCGTCCAGGGGGCCTCTCTGGGGCCAACGTCCTGACTTTC.

This clone was seen once. The rearrangement joins TRBV5-4 to TRBJ2-7; D unresolved. Germline V gene sequence: CDR1 SGHNT, CDR2 YYREEE (reference sequence). The CDR3 is made up of 14 amino acids. V was cut by 1 base and J by 0 bases, with 8 bases left in between. The CDR3: CASSLIAVSYEQYF. The CDR3 DNA follows: TGTGCCAGCAGCTTGATTGCGGTCTCCTACGAGCAGTACTTC.

This chain connects TRBV11-2 to TRBJ2-3; TRBD2 matches 11 bases. The CDR3 covers 17 residues. With V trimmed by 2 bases and J by 4 bases, 8 bases remained unmatched. Germline loops: CDR1 SGHAT, CDR2 FQNNGV. CDR3 residues: CASSLNIAGGRSDTQYF. CDR3 in DNA: TGTGCCAGCAGCTTAAACATAGCGGGGGGGAGGTCAGATACGCAGTATTTT.

This rearrangement joins TRBV10-2 to TRBJ2-2; the D gene is possibly TRBD1 (5 bases). In germline, CDR1 is WSHSY, CDR2 SAAADI. CDR3 size: 14 residues. V gave up 5 bases and J gave up 6 bases, with 13 bases separating them. CDR3 nucleotide sequence: TGCGCCAGCAGTCAGAAAGGGGTATCCGGGGAGCTGTTTTTT. Translation: CASSQKGVSGELFF.

The chain couples TRBV7-9 to TRBJ1-2, with D possibly TRBD1 on 6 matching bases. The CDR3 length is 17 residues. CDR1 SEHNR and CDR2 FQNEAQ come from the germline V gene (reference sequence). The V and J ends lost 0 bases and 0 bases respectively, with 14 bases between them. CDR3 sequence (DNA): TGTGCCAGCAGCTTAGCGCGTGGTCAGGGGACTAACTATGGCTACACCTTC. Amino acid sequence: CASSLARGQGTNYGYTF.

The chain is built from TRBV28 and TRBJ1-4; 7 bases are shared with TRBD1. Trimming removed 8 bases from V and 8 bases from J; junction bases left unmatched: 5. The V gene's germline CDR1 is MDHEN and CDR2 SYDVKM. This CDR3 contains 12 residues. The CDR3 sequence: CASRQGREKLFF. DNA of the CDR3: TGTGCCAGCCGACAGGGAAGGGAAAAACTGTTTTTT. The full variable domain, completed using reference TRBV28 and TRBJ1-4, is DVKVTQSSRYLVKRTGEKVFLECVQDMDHENMFWYRQDPGLGLRLIYFSYDVKMKEKGDIPEGYSVSREKKERFSLILESASTNQTSMYLCASRQGREKLFFGSGTQLSVL.

The V and J genes are TRBV9 and TRBJ1-2, with 7 bases identical to TRBD1. The CDR3 consists of 15 residues. The germline V gene has CDR1 SGDLS and CDR2 YYNGEE. V gave up 7 bases and J gave up 0 bases; unmatched junction bases: 9. The CDR3 reads CASPPQGDPNYGYTF. The CDR3 DNA sequence: TGTGCCAGCCCCCCTCAGGGGGACCCTAACTATGGCTACACCTTC.

This chain links TRBV7-9 with TRBJ2-4; 7 bases match TRBD1. The ends lost 1 base at V and 3 bases at J; junction bases unmatched: 3. The germline V gene encodes CDR1 SEHNR and CDR2 FQNEAQ (reference sequence). The CDR3 totals 15 residues. For the CDR3, the DNA is TGTGCCAGCAGCTTAGGGACAGGTCGCAAAAACATTCAGTACTTC. Protein product: CASSLGTGRKNIQYF.